The 18 T cell receptor beta chains given below trace back to one sample, sequenced in a study of OX40 agonist ivuxolimab in advanced cancers. This table comes from immunoSEQ multiplex PCR, and its TCRdb copy is limited to in-frame clones, with some not included. The sample holds about 22,000 clones, approximately 91% seen once. Here the sequenced sample was CD4+ or CD8+ T cells sorted from blood, taken in a trial of the OX40 agonist ivuxolimab. These receptors were taken from an adult with an advanced solid tumor such as melanoma, head and neck, liver or kidney cancer.

The genes are TRBV5-1 and TRBJ2-7; D may be TRBD1 or TRBD2 (5 bases each). Trimming removed 2 bases from V and 6 bases from J, with 9 bases in between. Germline assignment: CDR1 SGHRS and CDR2 YFSETQ. CDR3 length equals 12 residues. The CDR3: CASSLDGGEQYF. CDR3 DNA sequence: TGCGCCAGCAGCTTAGATGGGGGCGAGCAGTACTTC.

This sequence joins TRBV9 and TRBJ2-7; tentative D call: TRBD2 (6 bases). Trimming removed 3 bases at V and 5 bases at J, with 9 bases between. The germline V gene encodes CDR1 SGDLS and CDR2 YYNGEE. The CDR3 has 12 residues. The chain's CDR3 is CASSAGGNEQYF. CDR3 nucleotides: TGTGCCAGCAGCGCCGGGGGAAACGAGCAGTACTTC.

The chain couples TRBV28 to TRBJ2-6; D is unresolved. The V gene lost 7 bases and the J gene lost 0 bases, with 16 bases spanning the gap. CDR3 length equals 17 residues. In germline, CDR1 is MDHEN, CDR2 SYDVKM. CDR3 DNA: TGTGCCAGCAACACCCTCCTGGGTCGCTCTGGGGCCAACGTCCTGACTTTC. This translates into CASNTLLGRSGANVLTF.

The chain has TRBV2 and TRBJ2-7; D gene uncertain. This CDR3 region has 13 residues. Deletions cut 6 bases from V and 2 bases from J, with 11 bases between. Per germline, CDR1 SNHLY and CDR2 FYNNEI. CDR3 coding DNA: TGTGCCAGCAGGTTCAGGAATGCCTACGAGCAGTACTTC. Protein: CASRFRNAYEQYF.

This clone was counted a single time. V is TRBV28 and J is TRBJ1-1, with D hard to call. The CDR3 extends over 12 amino acids. V lost 6 bases to trimming and J lost 0 bases, with 5 bases between them. Per germline, CDR1 MDHEN and CDR2 SYDVKM. CDR3 protein: CASRDMNTEAFF. The DNA of the CDR3 is TGTGCCAGCAGGGATATGAACACTGAAGCTTTCTTT.

The chain is built from TRBV18 and TRBJ1-1; 7 positions match TRBD1. Losses at the gene ends were 3 bases for V and 6 bases for J; bases not matched to a gene: 7. Germline CDR1 and CDR2: KGHSH and LQKENI. This CDR3 is built from 14 residues. CDR3 DNA sequence: TGTGCCAGCTCACCGCGATACCAGGGGGCTGAAGCTTTCTTT. Its protein product is CASSPRYQGAEAFF.

The V and J genes are TRBV11-3 and TRBJ2-7, with a tentative D call TRBD2 (6 bases). CDR1 is SGHNT and CDR2 is YENEEA in the germline V gene. The CDR3 runs 15 residues. The V end lost 4 bases, the J end lost 3 bases, and 16 bases lay between the germline ends. Here the CDR3 DNA reads TGTGCCAGCAGCTCTCGGGACTCAGAGGGCTACGAGCAGTACTTC. Protein: CASSSRDSEGYEQYF.

V usage is TRBV9 and J usage is TRBJ2-5, with D possibly being TRBD1 (6 bases). Trimming took 2 bases from V and 1 from J, leaving 12 bases between them. Germline V gene lookup returns CDR1 SGDLS and CDR2 YYNGEE. The CDR3 length is 15 residues. The CDR3 coding sequence is TGTGCCAGCAGCGTGACAGGAGCGGCCCAAGAGACCCAGTACTTC. It encodes CASSVTGAAQETQYF.

This chain uses TRBV4-3 with TRBJ2-1, with D perhaps matching TRBD2 (6 bases). CDR1 and CDR2 from the germline V gene are LGHNA and YSLEER. Trimming took 0 bases from V and 0 from J, leaving 12 bases between them. CDR3 length: 17 residues. This chain's CDR3 is CASSQDMIGSSYNEQFF. For the CDR3, the DNA is TGCGCCAGCAGCCAAGATATGATCGGGAGCTCCTACAATGAGCAGTTCTTC.

The rearrangement links TRBV11-3 to TRBJ1-2; 7 nucleotides line up with TRBD1. CDR3 length: 12 amino acids. Trimming at V came to 5 bases and at J to 3 bases, leaving 0 bases not matched to a gene. Germline lookup yields CDR1 SGHNT and CDR2 YENEEA. CDR3 region: CASSDRDYGYTF. As DNA, the CDR3 is TGTGCCAGCAGCGACAGGGACTATGGCTACACCTTC.

The chain links TRBV25-1 to TRBJ1-4; 9 positions agree with TRBD1. J gave up 2 bases and V 5 bases, and 3 bases lay outside the gene matches. This CDR3 comprises 15 residues. Germline V CDR1 and CDR2: MGHDK, SYGVNS. The CDR3 bases are TGTGCCAGCAGTCATACAGGGGGCACTAATGAAAAACTGTTTTTT. Its protein product is CASSHTGGTNEKLFF.

This clone has just a few counts. The genes are TRBV5-1 and TRBJ2-7; D gene unclear. Germline assignment: CDR1 SGHRS and CDR2 YFSETQ. CDR3 size: 14 residues. Trimming stripped 4 bases from V and 1 base from J, with 12 bases between. The CDR3 loop reads CASSPDVQSYEQYF. The CDR3 coding sequence is TGCGCCAGCAGCCCGGACGTCCAGTCCTACGAGCAGTACTTC. Full variable domain (rest looked up from reference TRBV5-1 and TRBJ2-7): KAGVTQTPRYLIKTRGQQVTLSCSPISGHRSVSWYQQTPGQGLQFLFEYFSETQRNKGNFPGRFSGRQFSNSRSEMNVSTLELGDSALYLCASSPDVQSYEQYFGPGTRLTVT.

The rearrangement uses TRBV10-2 and TRBJ2-7; tentatively, D is TRBD1 (6 bases). Germline CDR1 is WSHSY and CDR2 is SAAADI. The V end was cut by 10 bases, the J end by 5 bases, with 18 bases between. The CDR3 is 13 amino acids. CDR3 sequence (DNA): TGCGCCACCCTGGGGCAGGGGATCAACGAGCAGTACTTC. This translates into CATLGQGINEQYF.

This rearrangement joins TRBV28 to TRBJ2-5, with 7 bases lining up with TRBD1. Losses at the gene ends were 7 bases for V and 1 base for J; bases not matched to a gene: 9. Germline V gives CDR1 MDHEN, CDR2 SYDVKM. The CDR3 loop spans 15 amino acids. CDR3 nucleotides: TGTGCCAGCACTCTGTACGGGACAGCCCAAGAGACCCAGTACTTC. It codes for CASTLYGTAQETQYF.

V usage is TRBV4-1 and J usage is TRBJ2-5; the D gene is possibly TRBD1 (5 bases). Germline CDR1 MGHRA, CDR2 YSYEKL. Trimming stripped 2 bases from V and 6 bases from J, with 13 bases between. The CDR3 loop spans 14 amino acids. CDR3 amino acids: CASSQQDTSKTQYF. For the CDR3, the DNA is TGCGCCAGCAGCCAACAGGACACCTCAAAGACCCAGTACTTC.

The table lists this clone with a few counts. The V and J genes are TRBV10-1 and TRBJ2-7; the match to TRBD1 covers 7 bases. The CDR3 runs 15 residues. Unmatched junction bases numbered 9, after V lost 2 bases and J lost 5 bases. The germline gives CDR1 WNHNN, CDR2 SYGVQD (reference sequence). CDR3 nucleotide sequence: TGCGCCAGCAGTGAGGGACCGGGACAGTACCACGAGCAGTACTTC. Its protein product is CASSEGPGQYHEQYF.

The chain recombines TRBV2 with TRBJ1-2; D is unclear. The CDR3 is 10 residues long. Germline V CDR1 and CDR2: SNHLY, FYNNEI. The V and J ends lost 7 bases and 3 bases respectively, with 3 bases between them. The CDR3 reads CASKDYGYTF. CDR3 DNA: TGTGCCAGCAAGGACTATGGCTACACCTTC. The whole variable domain, remainder taken from reference TRBV2 and TRBJ1-2, is EPEVTQTPSHQVTQMGQEVILRCVPISNHLYFYWYRQILGQKVEFLVSFYNNEISEKSEIFDDQFSVERPDGSNFTLKIRSTKLEDSAMYFCASKDYGYTFGSGTRLTVV.

The chain recombines TRBV15 with TRBJ2-1; 9 bases agree with TRBD2. Germline V gives CDR1 LNHNV, CDR2 YYDKDF (reference sequence). The CDR3 spans 15 residues. After removal of 1 base from V and 5 bases from J, the junction contained 3 bases not matched to a gene. The CDR3 DNA is TGTGCCACCAGCAGAGGGACTAGCGTCAACAATGAGCAGTTCTTC. Its translation is CATSRGTSVNNEQFF.